A selection of T cell receptor beta chains follows, all from one sample in a study of cytomegalovirus exposure and HLA in healthy donors. Profiled with immunoSEQ multiplex PCR; TCRdb holds only in-frame clones, not every one. The sample includes about 120,000 clones, approximately 9.4% of them seen just once. Material for sequencing was PBMCs. The receptors come from a man aged 30-40 years in good health and CMV-seronegative. CDR3s include the opening cysteine and the closing phenylalanine or tryptophan. The order of the fields is D gene, clone size, V gene, J gene, CDR3 DNA, CDR3 protein. The D gene is left open where the match is weak. Size is omitted from some rows. Given values are once, few, many or a class for expanded clones.

D gene: TRBD1; clone size: few; V gene: TRBV7-2; J gene: TRBJ2-1; CDR3 DNA: TGTGCCAGCAGCTTAGTGGACAGGGCCTACAATGAGCAGTTCTTC; CDR3 protein: CASSLVDRAYNEQFF
D gene: -; clone size: few; V gene: TRBV5-1; J gene: TRBJ1-4; CDR3 DNA: TGCGCCAGCAGCTTGGGTGCAGGGGCTAATGAAAAACTGTTTTTT; CDR3 protein: CASSLGAGANEKLFF
D gene: -; clone size: -; V gene: TRBV2; J gene: TRBJ1-4; CDR3 DNA: TGTGCCAGCACTGAGGCGGAGGAAAAACTGTTTTTT; CDR3 protein: CASTEAEEKLFF
D gene: TRBD1; clone size: -; V gene: TRBV2; J gene: TRBJ2-4; CDR3 DNA: TGTGCCAGCACCGGGACAGACAAAAACATTCAGTACTTC; CDR3 protein: CASTGTDKNIQYF
D gene: TRBD1; clone size: few; V gene: TRBV30; J gene: TRBJ1-1; CDR3 DNA: TGTGCCTGGAGTGCCTCGGGACAGGGGGCTGCTGAAGCTTTCTTT; CDR3 protein: CAWSASGQGAAEAFF
D gene: -; clone size: few; V gene: TRBV6-1; J gene: TRBJ2-2; CDR3 DNA: TGTGCCAGCAGTATAAACGTCGGGTCTACCGGGGAGCTGTTTTTT; CDR3 protein: CASSINVGSTGELFF
D gene: TRBD2; clone size: few; V gene: TRBV4-1; J gene: TRBJ2-3; CDR3 DNA: TGCGCCAGCAGCCAAGAAGCGGGAGGAACAGATACGCAGTATTTT; CDR3 protein: CASSQEAGGTDTQYF
D gene: TRBD1; clone size: few; V gene: TRBV14; J gene: TRBJ1-2; CDR3 DNA: TGTGCCAGCAGCCAAGGCGGGACAGATATCTATGGCTACACCTTC; CDR3 protein: CASSQGGTDIYGYTF
D gene: TRBD2; clone size: -; V gene: TRBV7-2; J gene: TRBJ2-7; CDR3 DNA: TGTGCCAGCAGCTTAGGGGCTAGCGGGACCTACGAGCAGTACTTC; CDR3 protein: CASSLGASGTYEQYF
D gene: -; clone size: -; V gene: TRBV19; J gene: TRBJ2-2; CDR3 DNA: TGTGCCAGTAGACCCGGAGCCGGGGAGCTGTTTTTT; CDR3 protein: CASRPGAGELFF
D gene: -; clone size: -; V gene: TRBV29-1; J gene: TRBJ1-2; CDR3 DNA: TGCAGCGTTGAGGTTAGGCAGGGCTATGGCTACACCTTC; CDR3 protein: CSVEVRQGYGYTF
D gene: -; clone size: few; V gene: TRBV29-1; J gene: TRBJ2-1; CDR3 DNA: TGCAGCGTTGAACGAGGAAATGAGCAGTTCTTC; CDR3 protein: CSVERGNEQFF
D gene: TRBD2; clone size: -; V gene: TRBV4-1; J gene: TRBJ2-7; CDR3 DNA: TGCGCCAGCAGCGCTCTGCCTAGCGGAGAGGCCTACGAGCAGTACTTC; CDR3 protein: CASSALPSGEAYEQYF
D gene: TRBD1; clone size: -; V gene: TRBV28; J gene: TRBJ1-5; CDR3 DNA: TGTGCCAGCAGATACCGGGACAGGGCGAATCAGCCCCAGCATTTT; CDR3 protein: CASRYRDRANQPQHF
D gene: -; clone size: few; V gene: TRBV7-9; J gene: TRBJ1-5; CDR3 DNA: TGTGCCAGCAGCTTAGGTGGGACGGGGGATCAGCCCCAGCATTTT; CDR3 protein: CASSLGGTGDQPQHF
D gene: -; clone size: -; V gene: TRBV11-3; J gene: TRBJ2-3; CDR3 DNA: TGTGCCAGCAGCCTTGGGGGGAGCACAGATACGCAGTATTTT; CDR3 protein: CASSLGGSTDTQYF
D gene: TRBD1; clone size: few; V gene: TRBV14; J gene: TRBJ1-2; CDR3 DNA: TGTGCCAGCAGCCGAATTCCGGGACAGGGAGACTATGGCTACACCTTC; CDR3 protein: CASSRIPGQGDYGYTF
D gene: TRBD2; clone size: few; V gene: TRBV6-1; J gene: TRBJ2-1; CDR3 DNA: TGTGCCACCCCCCTCCTGGGGGGGAATGAGCAGTTCTTC; CDR3 protein: CATPLLGGNEQFF
D gene: -; clone size: few; V gene: TRBV6-6; J gene: TRBJ1-5; CDR3 DNA: TGTGCCAGCAGGGACAATAGCAATCAGCCCCAGCATTTT; CDR3 protein: CASRDNSNQPQHF
D gene: TRBD1; clone size: few; V gene: TRBV6-4; J gene: TRBJ2-2; CDR3 DNA: TGTGCCAGTGGGACAGGGAAGGACCCCGGGGAGCTGTTTTTT; CDR3 protein: CASGTGKDPGELFF
D gene: TRBD1; clone size: few; V gene: TRBV2; J gene: TRBJ1-2; CDR3 DNA: TGTGCCAGCAGACTCCCGGGACAGGGGAACTATGGCTACACCTTC; CDR3 protein: CASRLPGQGNYGYTF
D gene: -; clone size: -; V gene: TRBV18; J gene: TRBJ2-5; CDR3 DNA: TGTGCCAGCTCACCACCGACGGCAGGGGATAAAGAGACCCAGTACTTC; CDR3 protein: CASSPPTAGDKETQYF
D gene: TRBD1; clone size: few; V gene: TRBV6-5; J gene: TRBJ2-2; CDR3 DNA: TGTGCCAGCGAAGACAGGGGGCACCCGACCGGGGAGCTGTTTTTT; CDR3 protein: CASEDRGHPTGELFF
D gene: -; clone size: few; V gene: TRBV7-2; J gene: TRBJ2-3; CDR3 DNA: TGTGCCAGCAGCCCTTTAGGGGGCACAGATACGCAGTATTTT; CDR3 protein: CASSPLGGTDTQYF
D gene: -; clone size: few; V gene: TRBV15; J gene: TRBJ2-7; CDR3 DNA: TGTGCCACCAGCAGAGGGGGAGACACCACCTACGAGCAGTACTTC; CDR3 protein: CATSRGGDTTYEQYF
D gene: TRBD1; clone size: few; V gene: TRBV9; J gene: TRBJ2-1; CDR3 DNA: TGTGCCAGCAGCCCCCGAGGGGACAGATCCTACAATGAGCAGTTCTTC; CDR3 protein: CASSPRGDRSYNEQFF
D gene: -; clone size: -; V gene: TRBV5-1; J gene: TRBJ1-2; CDR3 DNA: TGCGCCAGCAGCTTGGCGGAGAGTAACTATGGCTACACCTTC; CDR3 protein: CASSLAESNYGYTF
D gene: -; clone size: -; V gene: TRBV9; J gene: TRBJ2-1; CDR3 DNA: TGTGCCAGCAGCGTTAAGGAGGGGTCCTACAATGAGCAGTTCTTC; CDR3 protein: CASSVKEGSYNEQFF
D gene: -; clone size: once; V gene: TRBV27; J gene: TRBJ2-7; CDR3 DNA: TGTGCCAGCAGTTTATACGGTTACGAGCAGTACTTC; CDR3 protein: CASSLYGYEQYF
D gene: TRBD2; clone size: -; V gene: TRBV6-6; J gene: TRBJ2-5; CDR3 DNA: TGTGCCAGCAGTTACTCTAGCGGGATTTCGGAGACCCAGTACTTC; CDR3 protein: CASSYSSGISETQYF
D gene: TRBD1; clone size: -; V gene: TRBV2; J gene: TRBJ1-5; CDR3 DNA: TGTGCCAGCAGTGATTACAGGGGGCACAATCAGCCCCAGCATTTT; CDR3 protein: CASSDYRGHNQPQHF
D gene: -; clone size: -; V gene: TRBV4-3; J gene: TRBJ1-1; CDR3 DNA: TGCGCCAGCAGCCAAGTAGGGAGGGGAGTGAACACTGAAGCTTTCTTT; CDR3 protein: CASSQVGRGVNTEAFF
D gene: TRBD1; clone size: few; V gene: TRBV5-1; J gene: TRBJ2-1; CDR3 DNA: TGCGCCAGCAGGTGGGGGACAGGGAGTTACAATGAGCAGTTCTTC; CDR3 protein: CASRWGTGSYNEQFF